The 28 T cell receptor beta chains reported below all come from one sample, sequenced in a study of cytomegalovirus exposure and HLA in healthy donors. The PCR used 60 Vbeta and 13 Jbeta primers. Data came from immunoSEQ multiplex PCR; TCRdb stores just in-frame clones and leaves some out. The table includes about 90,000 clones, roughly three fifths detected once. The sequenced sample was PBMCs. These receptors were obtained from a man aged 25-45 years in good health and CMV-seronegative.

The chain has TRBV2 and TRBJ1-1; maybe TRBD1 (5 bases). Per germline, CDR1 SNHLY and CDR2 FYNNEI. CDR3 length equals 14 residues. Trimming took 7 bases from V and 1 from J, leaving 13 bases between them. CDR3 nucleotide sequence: TGTGCCAGCACGGGTGACAGCGAGAACACTGAAGCTTTCTTT. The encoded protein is CASTGDSENTEAFF.

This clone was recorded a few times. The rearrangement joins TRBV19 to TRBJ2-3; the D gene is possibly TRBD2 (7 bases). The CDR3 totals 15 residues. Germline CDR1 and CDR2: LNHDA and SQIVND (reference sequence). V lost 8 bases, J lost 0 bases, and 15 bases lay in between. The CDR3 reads CASVARGPSTDTQYF. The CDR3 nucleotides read TGTGCCAGTGTGGCGCGGGGGCCTAGCACAGATACGCAGTATTTT.

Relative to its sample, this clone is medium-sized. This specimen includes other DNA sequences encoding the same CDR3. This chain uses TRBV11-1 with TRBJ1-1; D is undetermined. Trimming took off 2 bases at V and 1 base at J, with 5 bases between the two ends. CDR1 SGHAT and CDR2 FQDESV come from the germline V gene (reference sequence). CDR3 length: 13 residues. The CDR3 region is CASSLFSNTEAFF. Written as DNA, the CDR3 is TGTGCCAGCAGCTTATTCTCGAACACTGAAGCTTTCTTT.

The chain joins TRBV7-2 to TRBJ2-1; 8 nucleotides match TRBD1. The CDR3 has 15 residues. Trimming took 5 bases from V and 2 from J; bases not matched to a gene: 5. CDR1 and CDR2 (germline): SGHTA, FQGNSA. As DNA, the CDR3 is TGTGCCAGCAGCAAACAGGGGGTCACCTACAATGAGCAGTTCTTC. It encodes CASSKQGVTYNEQFF.

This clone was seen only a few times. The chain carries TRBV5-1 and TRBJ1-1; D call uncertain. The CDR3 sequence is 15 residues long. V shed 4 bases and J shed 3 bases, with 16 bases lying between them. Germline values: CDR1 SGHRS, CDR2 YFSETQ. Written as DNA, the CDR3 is TGCGCCAGCAGCAGGACTCCGCTTACGGACACTGAAGCTTTCTTT. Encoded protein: CASSRTPLTDTEAFF.

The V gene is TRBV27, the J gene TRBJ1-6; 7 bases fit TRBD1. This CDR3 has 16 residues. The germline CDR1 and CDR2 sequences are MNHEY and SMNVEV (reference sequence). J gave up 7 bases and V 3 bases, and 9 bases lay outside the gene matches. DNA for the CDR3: TGTGCCAGCAGTTTCAACAGGGGAGGATTCAATTCACCCCTCCACTTT. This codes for CASSFNRGGFNSPLHF.

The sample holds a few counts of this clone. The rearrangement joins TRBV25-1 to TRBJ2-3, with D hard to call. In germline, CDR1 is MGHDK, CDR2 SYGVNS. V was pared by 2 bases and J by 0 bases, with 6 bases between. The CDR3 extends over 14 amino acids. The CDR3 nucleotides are TGTGCCAGCAGTGAAGTAGTAAGCACAGATACGCAGTATTTT. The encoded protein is CASSEVVSTDTQYF.

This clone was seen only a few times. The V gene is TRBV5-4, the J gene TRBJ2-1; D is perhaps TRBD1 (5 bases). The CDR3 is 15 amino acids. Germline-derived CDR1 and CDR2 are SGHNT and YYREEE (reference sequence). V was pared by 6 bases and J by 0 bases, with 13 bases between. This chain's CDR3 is CASTWGGGSYNEQFF. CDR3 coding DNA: TGTGCCAGCACCTGGGGCGGTGGCTCCTACAATGAGCAGTTCTTC.

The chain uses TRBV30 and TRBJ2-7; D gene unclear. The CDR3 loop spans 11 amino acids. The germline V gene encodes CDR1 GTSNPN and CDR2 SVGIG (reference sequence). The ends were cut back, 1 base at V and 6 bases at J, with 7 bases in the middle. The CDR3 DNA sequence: TGTGCCTGGAGTGGTAGCAGCGAGCAGTACTTC. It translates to CAWSGSSEQYF.

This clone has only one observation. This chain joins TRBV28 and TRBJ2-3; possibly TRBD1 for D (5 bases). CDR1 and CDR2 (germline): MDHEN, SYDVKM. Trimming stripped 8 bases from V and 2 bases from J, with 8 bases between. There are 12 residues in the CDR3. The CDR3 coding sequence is TGTGCCAGCGGGGCAGACACAGATACGCAGTATTTT. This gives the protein CASGADTDTQYF.

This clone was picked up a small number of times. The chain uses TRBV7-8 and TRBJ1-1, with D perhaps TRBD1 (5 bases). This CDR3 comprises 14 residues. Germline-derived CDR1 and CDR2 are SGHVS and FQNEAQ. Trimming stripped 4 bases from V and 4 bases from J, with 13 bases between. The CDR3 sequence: CASSSSLGATEAFF. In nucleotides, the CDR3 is TGTGCCAGCAGCTCCTCTCTAGGGGCCACTGAAGCTTTCTTT.

The CDR3 sequence: CSVKWTGAGNTIYF. The CDR3 nucleotides read TGCAGCGTAAAGTGGACAGGGGCTGGAAACACCATATATTTT. V and J are TRBV29-1 and TRBJ1-3, with 9 bases matching TRBD1. Germline CDR1 SQVTM, CDR2 ANQGSEA. CDR3 length: 14 amino acids. J was trimmed by 2 bases and V by 6 bases; bases with no gene match: 5. Full variable domain (missing parts from reference TRBV29-1 and TRBJ1-3): SAVISQKPSRDICQRGTSLTIQCQVDSQVTMMFWYRQQPGQSLTLIATANQGSEATYESGFVIDKFPISRPNLTFSTLTVSNMSPEDSSIYLCSVKWTGAGNTIYFGEGSWLTVV.

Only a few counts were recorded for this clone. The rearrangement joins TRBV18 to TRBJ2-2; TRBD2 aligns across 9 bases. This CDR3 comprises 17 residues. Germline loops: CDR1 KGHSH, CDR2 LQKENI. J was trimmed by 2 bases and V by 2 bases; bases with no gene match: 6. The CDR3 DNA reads TGTGCCAGCTCACCAAGAGGAGCGGGAGGTAACACCGGGGAGCTGTTTTTT. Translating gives CASSPRGAGGNTGELFF.

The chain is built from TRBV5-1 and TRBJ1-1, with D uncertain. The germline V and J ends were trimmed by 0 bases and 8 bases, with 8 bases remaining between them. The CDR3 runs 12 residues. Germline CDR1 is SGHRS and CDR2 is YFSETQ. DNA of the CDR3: TGCGCCAGCAGCTTGGTGGAGGAAGAAGCTTTCTTT. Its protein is CASSLVEEEAFF. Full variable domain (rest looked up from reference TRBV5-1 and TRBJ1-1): KAGVTQTPRYLIKTRGQQVTLSCSPISGHRSVSWYQQTPGQGLQFLFEYFSETQRNKGNFPGRFSGRQFSNSRSEMNVSTLELGDSALYLCASSLVEEEAFFGQGTRLTVV.

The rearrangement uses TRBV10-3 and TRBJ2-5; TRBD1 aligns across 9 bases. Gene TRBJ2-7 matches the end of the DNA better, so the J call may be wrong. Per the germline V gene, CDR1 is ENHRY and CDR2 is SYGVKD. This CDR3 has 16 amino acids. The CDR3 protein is CAISESGDRAGYEQYF. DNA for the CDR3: TGTGCCATCAGTGAGTCGGGGGACAGGGCCGGCTACGAGCAGTACTTC.

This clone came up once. The CDR3 sequence: CASSPTGNEQFF. The CDR3 DNA reads TGTGCCAGCAGCCCAACGGGCAATGAGCAGTTCTTC. V gene TRBV27 combines with J gene TRBJ2-1; D gene unclear. This CDR3 region has 12 residues. Trimming cost V 6 bases and J 6 bases, with 9 bases left between them. Germline values: CDR1 MNHEY, CDR2 SMNVEV (reference sequence).

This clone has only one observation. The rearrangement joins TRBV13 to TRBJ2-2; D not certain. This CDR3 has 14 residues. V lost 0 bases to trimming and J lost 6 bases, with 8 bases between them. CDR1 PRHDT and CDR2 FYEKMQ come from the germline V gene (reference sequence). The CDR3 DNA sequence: TGTGCCAGCAGCTTAGGTTCAGGCCCCGGGGAGCTGTTTTTT. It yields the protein CASSLGSGPGELFF.

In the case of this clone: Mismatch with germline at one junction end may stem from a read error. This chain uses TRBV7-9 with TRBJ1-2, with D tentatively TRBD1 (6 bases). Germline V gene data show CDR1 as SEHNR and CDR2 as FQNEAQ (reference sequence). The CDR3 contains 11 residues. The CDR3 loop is CSSSLRGGDTF. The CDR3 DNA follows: TGTTCCAGCAGCTTAAGGGGGGGCGACACCTTC.

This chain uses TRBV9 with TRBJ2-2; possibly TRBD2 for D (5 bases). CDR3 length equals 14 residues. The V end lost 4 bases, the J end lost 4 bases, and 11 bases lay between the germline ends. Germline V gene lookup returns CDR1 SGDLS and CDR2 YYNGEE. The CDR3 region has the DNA TGTGCCAGCAGCCCTCGGACTCTCACCGGGGAGCTGTTTTTT. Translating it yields CASSPRTLTGELFF.

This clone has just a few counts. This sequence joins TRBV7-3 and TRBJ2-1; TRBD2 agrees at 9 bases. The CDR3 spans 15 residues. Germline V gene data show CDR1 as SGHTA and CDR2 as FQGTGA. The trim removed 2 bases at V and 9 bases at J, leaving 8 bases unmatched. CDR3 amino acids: CASSLDAGGPFEQFF. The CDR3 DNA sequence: TGTGCCAGCAGCTTAGATGCGGGAGGGCCTTTTGAGCAGTTCTTC. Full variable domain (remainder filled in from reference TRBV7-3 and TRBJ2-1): GAGVSQTPSNKVTEKGKYVELRCDPISGHTALYWYRQSLGQGPEFLIYFQGTGAADDSGLPNDRFFAVRPEGSVSTLKIQRTERGDSAVYLCASSLDAGGPFEQFFGPGTRLTVL.

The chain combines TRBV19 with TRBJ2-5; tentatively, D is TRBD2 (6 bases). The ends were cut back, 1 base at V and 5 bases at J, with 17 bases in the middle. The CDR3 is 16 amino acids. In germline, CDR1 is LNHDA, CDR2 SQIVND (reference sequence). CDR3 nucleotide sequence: TGTGCCAGTAGTATAGGCCGAAGGGAGGTGCGGGAGACCCAGTACTTC. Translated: CASSIGRREVRETQYF. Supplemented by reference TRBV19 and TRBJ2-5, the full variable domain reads DGGITQSPKYLFRKEGQNVTLSCEQNLNHDAMYWYRQDPGQGLRLIYYSQIVNDFQKGDIAEGYSVSREKKESFPLTVTSAQKNPTAFYLCASSIGRREVRETQYFGPGTRLLVL.

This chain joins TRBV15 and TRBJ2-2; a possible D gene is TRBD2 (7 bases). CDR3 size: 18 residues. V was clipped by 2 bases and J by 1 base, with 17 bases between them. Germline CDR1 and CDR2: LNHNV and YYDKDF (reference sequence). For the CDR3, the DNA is TGTGCCACCAGCAGAAGAGGCTTGGGGGGGCTGAACACCGGGGAGCTGTTTTTT. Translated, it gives CATSRRGLGGLNTGELFF.

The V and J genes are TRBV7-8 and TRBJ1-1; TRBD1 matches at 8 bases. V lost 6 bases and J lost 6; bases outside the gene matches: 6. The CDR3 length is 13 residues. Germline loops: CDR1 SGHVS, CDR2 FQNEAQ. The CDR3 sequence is CASRMSGGPEAFF. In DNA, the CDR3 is TGTGCCAGCAGGATGTCAGGGGGCCCTGAAGCTTTCTTT.

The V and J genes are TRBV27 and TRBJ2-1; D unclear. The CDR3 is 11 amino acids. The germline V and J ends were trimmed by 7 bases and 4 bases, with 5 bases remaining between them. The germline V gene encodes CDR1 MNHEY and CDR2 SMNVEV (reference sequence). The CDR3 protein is CASTLYNEQFF. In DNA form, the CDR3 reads TGTGCCAGCACCTTATACAATGAGCAGTTCTTC.

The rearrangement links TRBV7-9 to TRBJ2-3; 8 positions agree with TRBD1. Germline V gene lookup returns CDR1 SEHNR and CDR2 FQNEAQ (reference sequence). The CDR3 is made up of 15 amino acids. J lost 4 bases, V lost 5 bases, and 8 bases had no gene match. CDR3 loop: CASSNRDRRADTQYF. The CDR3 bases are TGTGCCAGCAGCAACCGGGACAGGAGGGCAGATACGCAGTATTTT.

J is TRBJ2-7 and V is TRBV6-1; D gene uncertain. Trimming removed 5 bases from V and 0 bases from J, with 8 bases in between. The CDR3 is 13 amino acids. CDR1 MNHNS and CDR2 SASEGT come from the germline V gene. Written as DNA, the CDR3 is TGTGCCAGCAGTTTGAGAGGCTCCTACGAGCAGTACTTC. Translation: CASSLRGSYEQYF.

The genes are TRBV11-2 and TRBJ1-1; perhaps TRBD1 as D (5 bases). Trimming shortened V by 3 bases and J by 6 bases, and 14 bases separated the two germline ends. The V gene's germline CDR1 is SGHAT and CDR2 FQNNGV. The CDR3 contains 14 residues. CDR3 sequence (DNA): TGTGCCAGCAGCTTCTTAGGGGTAGTCTCTGAAGCTTTCTTT. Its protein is CASSFLGVVSEAFF.

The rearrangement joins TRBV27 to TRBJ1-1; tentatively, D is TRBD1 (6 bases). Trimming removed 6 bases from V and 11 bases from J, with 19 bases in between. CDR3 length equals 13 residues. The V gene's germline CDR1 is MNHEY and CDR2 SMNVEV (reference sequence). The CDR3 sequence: CASRPRAGAEAFF. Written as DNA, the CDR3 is TGTGCCAGCAGGCCCAGGGCAGGGGCAGAGGCTTTCTTT.